In this sample, the clone carrying this TCR beta chain turned up a few times. The data originate from a study of CD8+CD57+ T cells in acquired aplastic anemia. Study-level information: Mean DNA quantity obtained from sorted CD4+ and CD8+ cells was approximately 3 ug. Healthy donors averaged around 11 million reads for CD4+ cells.

V dropped 7 bases and J dropped 6 bases, with 16 bases sitting between them. The germline gives CDR1 KGHSH, CDR2 LQKENI. This CDR3 has 13 amino acids. Profiles of TCR beta VDJ and CDR3 were generated from a genomic DNA template. Each CDR3 protein is one row after TCRdb ran MiXCR on the reads. The table lists about 190,000 distinct CDR3 sequences, less than 65% of them singletons, with 15% to 20% in the top ten. This chain joins TRBV18 and TRBJ2-7; tentative D call: TRBD1 (7 bases). Sequenced: sorted CD4+, CD8+, or CD8+CD57+ T cells (not recorded which) from PBMCs. This clonotype originated in a human donor in good health, serving as a control. CDR3 loop: CASLGAGGSEQYF. CDR3 bases: TGTGCCAGCTTAGGGGCAGGGGGGTCCGAGCAGTACTTC.